This TCR beta chain was found in a study of shared clonotypes between healthy human individuals. A note on this clone: A far larger clone is one base from this, pointing to a likely read error. Different DNA sequences within this sample yield the same CDR3.

CDR1 and CDR2 from the germline V gene are LGHNA and YSLEER. The CDR3 runs 15 residues. Amplification in unsorted PBMC replicate PCRs started from around 0.3 ug DNA, which equals about 33,000 T cell genomes. TCRdb's table, derived via immunoSEQ multiplex PCR, lists solely in-frame clones and lacks some. Found here are 450,000 to 500,000 clones, over 75% of them singletons; the top ten hold 10% to 15%. This sequence originates from a woman between 40 and 50 years old in good health. Some clones in this sample may be carry-over from other donors' samples. Specimen: PBMCs. This sequence joins TRBV4-3 and TRBJ2-7, with a tentative D call TRBD2 (6 bases). In DNA, the CDR3 is TGCGCCAGCAGCCAAGAGATCGGGAGTTCCGGCGAGCAGTACTTT. Translated: CASSQEIGSSGEQYF.